These 5 T cell receptor beta chains were all obtained from the same sample, sequenced in a study of T cell repertoires in cytomegalovirus infection. TCRdb re-called the reads with MiXCR, one entry per CDR3 protein. The sample yields around 530,000 distinct CDR3 sequences, 15% to 20% seen once. Material: CD8+ T cells from PBMCs. Receptor source: a human donor in good health (CMV status not recorded). Some clones in this sample may be carry-over from other donors' samples.

A remark on this clonotype: A much larger clone differs from this one at a single base, so this may be a read error. Without the conserved terminal phenylalanine or tryptophan, this CDR3 likely stems from a read error. V gene TRBV19 combines with J gene TRBJ2-1; 9 nucleotides match TRBD2. The ends lost 0 bases at V and 5 bases at J; junction bases unmatched: 8. From germline, CDR1 is LNHDA and CDR2 SQIVND (reference sequence). The CDR3 loop spans 17 amino acids. The DNA of the CDR3 is TGTGCCAGTAGTATAGAAACATACCTAGCGGGGAACAATGAGCAGTTCTTA. Translated, it gives CASSIETYLAGNNEQFL.

This sequence joins TRBV13 and TRBJ2-3; a possible D gene is TRBD1 (6 bases). Germline CDR1 is PRHDT and CDR2 is FYEKMQ (reference sequence). The CDR3 loop spans 14 amino acids. Trimming left V 3 bases short and J 5 bases short, with 12 bases between. The CDR3 bases are TGTGCCAGCAGCTTCTCAACAGGGAAAGATACGCAGTATTTT. As protein: CASSFSTGKDTQYF.

The table lists this clonotype with many counts. The V gene is TRBV11-2, the J gene TRBJ2-3, with D tentatively TRBD1 (6 bases). Between the trimmed V and J ends, which lost 1 base and 0 bases, there was a span of 11 bases. From germline, CDR1 is SGHAT and CDR2 FQNNGV. There are 16 residues in the CDR3. This chain's CDR3 is CASSLAKDSSTDTQYF. For the CDR3, the DNA is TGTGCCAGCAGCTTAGCCAAGGACAGTAGCACAGATACGCAGTATTTT.

The chain recombines TRBV15 with TRBJ2-5; D could derive from TRBD1 or TRBD2 (5 bases each). Trimming left V 1 base short and J 0 bases short, with 9 bases between. The CDR3 extends over 15 amino acids. Germline CDR1 and CDR2: LNHNV and YYDKDF (reference sequence). This chain's CDR3 is CATSRAGAYQETQYF. The CDR3 DNA follows: TGTGCCACCAGCAGAGCCGGGGCCTACCAAGAGACCCAGTACTTC. Full variable domain (missing parts from reference TRBV15 and TRBJ2-5): DAMVIQNPRYQVTQFGKPVTLSCSQTLNHNVMYWYQQKSSQAPKLLFHYYDKDFNNEADTPDNFQSRRPNTSFCFLDIRSPGLGDTAMYLCATSRAGAYQETQYFGPGTRLLVL.

This clonotype was seen a few times. This chain uses TRBV25-1 with TRBJ2-3; TRBD2 matches at 8 bases. J gave up 5 bases and V 4 bases, and 20 bases lay outside the gene matches. This CDR3 has 19 amino acids. The germline V gene encodes CDR1 MGHDK and CDR2 SYGVNS. CDR3 sequence reads: CASSGAGRLAGESGDTQYF. The CDR3 DNA reads TGTGCCAGCAGTGGGGCGGGGAGGCTAGCGGGCGAGTCAGGAGATACGCAGTATTTT. The complete variable domain, with remaining parts taken from reference TRBV25-1 and TRBJ2-3, reads EADIYQTPRYLVIGTGKKITLECSQTMGHDKMYWYQQDPGMELHLIHYSYGVNSTEKGDLSSESTVSRIRTEHFPLTLESARPSHTSQYLCASSGAGRLAGESGDTQYFGPGTRLTVL.